The present T cell receptor beta chain was sequenced within a study of CD8 T cells in ankylosing spondylitis. TCRdb redid the calling of the 5' RACE reads with MiXCR, one entry per CDR3 protein. This table has hundreds of thousands of distinct CDR3 sequences, 10% to 15% appearing once. For this clonotype: Its antigen remains unidentified.

Study-level findings and limits: What appeared characteristic of ankylosing spondylitis blood was a TCR beta motif of eight highly homologous variants.

V shed 6 bases and J shed 5 bases, with 14 bases lying between them. Germline loops: CDR1 SGHAT, CDR2 FQNNGV. The CDR3 totals 14 residues. Sequencing used blood, either unsorted or a sorted T cell fraction (not recorded which). The chain combines TRBV11-2 with TRBJ2-1; D is unclear. This TCR was sampled from a male donor with ankylosing spondylitis. The CDR3 region has the DNA TGTGCCAGCAGTTTAACCACCCCTAACAATGAGCAGTTCTTC. Translation gives CASSLTTPNNEQFF.